These T cell receptor beta chains were read from a single sample in a study of T-cell reconstitution after alpha-beta-depleted transplantation in children. MiXCR, applied by TCRdb to the PCR reads, yields one record per CDR3 protein. The data show 600,000 to 700,000 distinct CDR3 sequences, with approximately 16% seen just once and under 1.2% held by the top ten. The starting material was PBMCs from the stem cell graft donor, obtained from the stem cell graft. These receptor sequences come from a human donor who donated a stem cell graft to a child with acute myeloid leukemia. The CDR3 runs from the conserved cysteine through the conserved F or W. The D gene is left open where the match is weak. A clone size is listed for some rows: how often the clone was seen (once, few, many), or a class if it is expanded.

TRBJ1-2 | TRBV6-1 | NA | TRBD1 | TGTGCCAGCAGTCAGACAGGGAAGAAAGCTAACTATGGCTACACCTTC | CASSQTGKKANYGYTF
TRBJ2-7 | TRBV20-1 | few | TRBD2 | TGCAGTGCTAGACCGAATAAGCGGGGGGGGACGAAACAGTACTTC | CSARPNKRGGTKQYF
TRBJ2-7 | TRBV7-2 | few | NA | TGTGCCAGCAGCACAGGCTCCTACGAGCAGTACTTC | CASSTGSYEQYF
TRBJ1-5 | TRBV12-3/TRBV12-4 | NA | TRBD1 | TGTGCCAGCAGTTTAGGGTCAGGGGGTCAGCCCCAGCATTTT | CASSLGSGGQPQHF
TRBJ1-5 | TRBV6-1 | many | NA | TGTGCCAGCTCGGCCCAAGGACCTTATAGCAATCAGCCCCAGCATTTT | CASSAQGPYSNQPQHF
TRBJ2-1 | TRBV6-2/TRBV6-3 | few | NA | TGTGCCAGCAGTTACTTTTCCTACAATGAGCAGTTCTTC | CASSYFSYNEQFF
TRBJ1-2 | TRBV12-3/TRBV12-4 | few | NA | TGTGCCAGCAGTTCACCGGGACCGACCATCGCTGGCTACACCTTC | CASSSPGPTIAGYTF
TRBJ2-3 | TRBV5-5 | many | NA | TGTGCCAGCAGCTTAACCCTCGGGGAAGATACGCAGTATTTT | CASSLTLGEDTQYF
TRBJ1-4 | TRBV10-3 | NA | NA | TGTGCCATCAGTGAGTCGGCGTCAGGGAGCGAAAAACTGTTTTTT | CAISESASGSEKLFF
TRBJ1-2 | TRBV20-1 | many | TRBD1 | TGCAGTGCTAGGGAAGGGGGCGGTGGCTACACCTTC | CSAREGGGGYTF
TRBJ1-1 | TRBV7-9 | NA | NA | TGTGCCAGCAGCCCAGACAGGTTTTGGGCTTTCTTT | CASSPDRFWAFF
TRBJ2-4 | TRBV20-1 | many | NA | TGCAGTGCTAGTAACCAGTTAGAGCCAAAAAACATTCAGTACTTC | CSASNQLEPKNIQYF
TRBJ2-2 | TRBV13 | many | NA | TGTGCCAGCAGCTTAAGGTTAGAGGTGAACACCGGGGAGCTGTTTTTT | CASSLRLEVNTGELFF
TRBJ1-2 | TRBV12-3/TRBV12-4 | few | NA | TGTGCCAGCAGTCCCCAAGGGGCGCGTGATGGCTACACCTTC | CASSPQGARDGYTF
TRBJ2-1 | TRBV5-5 | many | TRBD2 | TGTGCCAGCAGCCCGGGGACTAGCGCGTACAATGAGCAGTTCTTC | CASSPGTSAYNEQFF
TRBJ2-2 | TRBV15 | few | TRBD1 | TGTGCCACCAGCAGTGGGACAGGGGGCATCGGGGAGCTGTTTTTT | CATSSGTGGIGELFF
TRBJ1-1 | TRBV6-2/TRBV6-3 | NA | TRBD1 | TGTGCCAGCAGCCCCATCCCCGGGACAGGGGCAGTAAGTGGTAACACTGAAGCTTTCTTT | CASSPIPGTGAVSGNTEAFF
TRBJ2-7 | TRBV7-6 | many | TRBD1 | TGTGCCAGCAGCAGTGGACAGGGGCTCTCCTACGAGCAGTACTTC | CASSSGQGLSYEQYF
TRBJ2-3 | TRBV7-2 | many | TRBD2 | TGTGCCAGCAGCTCCGGGGGGGCAGGAGATACGCAGTATTTT | CASSSGGAGDTQYF
TRBJ1-6 | TRBV15 | many | NA | TGTGCCACCAGCAGAGAGGGAGGGGGTGAGGGATCACCCCTCCACTTT | CATSREGGGEGSPLHF
TRBJ1-2 | TRBV9 | many | NA | TGTGCCAGCAGCGTATCCGGGGGCAGGAACTATGGCTACACCTTC | CASSVSGGRNYGYTF
TRBJ2-7 | TRBV20-1 | many | TRBD2 | TGCAGTGCTAGGGAAACTAGCGTCGGAGAGCAGTACTTC | CSARETSVGEQYF
TRBJ2-5 | TRBV5-6 | many | TRBD2 | TGTGCCAGCAGCCAAACCCTTTGGACTAGCGGGGGGACCCAAGAGACCCAGTACTTC | CASSQTLWTSGGTQETQYF
TRBJ1-2 | TRBV25-1 | many | TRBD1 | TGTGCCAGCAGCCTCGGACAGGGCCTTCTTTCTGGCTACACCTTC | CASSLGQGLLSGYTF
TRBJ2-1 | TRBV6-6 | many | NA | TGTGCCAGCGTCGGCAGGGCACCCTTTGAGCAGTTCTTC | CASVGRAPFEQFF
TRBJ1-1 | TRBV6-5 | few | TRBD1 | TGTGCCAGCAGTCCAGGACAGGGGGTTGGCACTGAAGCTTTCTTT | CASSPGQGVGTEAFF
TRBJ2-1 | TRBV27 | NA | NA | TGTGCCAGCAGTTTAACTGGGTTGAATGAGCAGTTCTTC | CASSLTGLNEQFF
TRBJ1-1 | TRBV5-1 | NA | TRBD1 | TGCGCCAGCAGCTGGGGGACAGCCGTCAGTTATGGTGAAGCTTTCTTT | CASSWGTAVSYGEAFF
TRBJ2-2 | TRBV9 | NA | NA | TGTGCCAGCAGCGTACAGACCGGGGAGCTGTTTTTT | CASSVQTGELFF
TRBJ1-4 | TRBV12-3/TRBV12-4 | NA | NA | TGTGCCAGCCGGTTAGGGGGTGGAGAAAAACTGTTTTTT | CASRLGGGEKLFF
TRBJ1-1 | TRBV13 | NA | NA | TGTGCCAGCAGCCAGGACAGACAAGCTTTCTTT | CASSQDRQAFF
TRBJ2-5 | TRBV12-3/TRBV12-4 | few | TRBD1 | TGTGCCAGCAGTTTTCGGACAGGGGAGACCCAGTACTTC | CASSFRTGETQYF
TRBJ2-5 | TRBV6-1 | NA | NA | TGTGCCAGCAGTGAAGTATTTCGACAGACCCAAGAGACCCAGTACTTC | CASSEVFRQTQETQYF
TRBJ2-7 | TRBV6-2/TRBV6-3 | many | NA | TGTGCCAGCAGTTGGCCTAGGGAGAGCTACGAGCAGTACTTC | CASSWPRESYEQYF
TRBJ2-7 | TRBV7-9 | NA | TRBD2 | TGTGCCAGCAGCTTAGCCCGGACTAGCGACCCCTCCTACGAGCAGTACTTC | CASSLARTSDPSYEQYF
TRBJ2-7 | TRBV16 | NA | NA | TGTGCCAGCAGCCAATATGTTGCCTCGAACCAGCAGTACTTC | CASSQYVASNQQYF
TRBJ1-2 | TRBV10-3 | many | NA | TGTGCCATCAGTGAGCTCGGGGACTATGGCTACACCTTC | CAISELGDYGYTF
TRBJ1-5 | TRBV21-1 | NA | NA | TGTGCCAGCAGCAGAGCGGGACAGGGCAATCAGCCCCAGCATTTT | CASSRAGQGNQPQHF
TRBJ2-4 | TRBV7-3 | NA | TRBD2 | TGTGCCAGCAGCCCTGGGACTAGCGGAAACATTCAGTACTTC | CASSPGTSGNIQYF
TRBJ2-5 | TRBV15 | few | NA | TGTGCCACCAGCAGAGCCATAACAGGGGAGGAGGCCCAGTACTTC | CATSRAITGEEAQYF
TRBJ2-7 | TRBV7-2 | many | NA | TGTGCCAGCAGCTTAGGGGGGGCCTCCTACGAGCAGTACTTC | CASSLGGASYEQYF
TRBJ1-2 | TRBV12-3/TRBV12-4 | many | NA | TGTGCCAGCAGTTCCCGACCGTTCTATGGCTACACCTTC | CASSSRPFYGYTF
TRBJ2-1 | TRBV20-1 | many | NA | TGCAGTGCTAGAGATGGGCGGAACAATGAGCAGTTCTTC | CSARDGRNNEQFF
TRBJ2-4 | TRBV5-1 | many | TRBD1 | TGCGCCAGCAGCTTGGCGGGGACAGGGCCCAAAAACATTCAGTACTTC | CASSLAGTGPKNIQYF
TRBJ2-3 | TRBV5-5 | many | TRBD2 | TGTGCCAGCAGCCTCCTGACTAGCGGGGGGAGAGATACGCAGTATTTT | CASSLLTSGGRDTQYF
TRBJ1-1 | TRBV15 | many | NA | TGTGCCACCAGCCTTGAAGCTTTCTTT | CATSLEAFF